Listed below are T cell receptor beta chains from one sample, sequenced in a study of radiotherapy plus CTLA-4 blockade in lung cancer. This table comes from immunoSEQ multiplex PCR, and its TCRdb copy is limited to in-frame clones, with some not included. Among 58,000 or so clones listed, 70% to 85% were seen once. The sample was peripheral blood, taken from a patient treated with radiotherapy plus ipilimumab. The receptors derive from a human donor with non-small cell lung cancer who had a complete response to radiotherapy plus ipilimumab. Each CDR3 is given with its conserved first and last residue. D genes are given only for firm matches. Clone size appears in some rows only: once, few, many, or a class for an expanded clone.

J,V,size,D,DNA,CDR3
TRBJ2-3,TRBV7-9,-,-,TGTGCCAGCAGCTTATCAGTTGTGTACGGCACAGATACGCAGTATTTT,CASSLSVVYGTDTQYF
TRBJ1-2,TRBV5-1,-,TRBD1,TGCGCCAGCAGCTTGTATCTTATAGGTACCAAGGGACAGCAACGTGATGGCTACACCTTC,CASSLYLIGTKGQQRDGYTF
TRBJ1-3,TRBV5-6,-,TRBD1,TGTGCCAGCAGCCATCGGGGACAGAGAGGAAACACCATATATTTT,CASSHRGQRGNTIYF
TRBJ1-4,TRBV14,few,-,TGTGCCAGCAGCCAAGATCTGGGGGCGTCTTTACTGTTTTTT,CASSQDLGASLLFF
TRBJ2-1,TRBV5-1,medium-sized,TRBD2,TGCGCCAGCACCAAGGGACTAGCAGGATTTGAGCAGTTCTTC,CASTKGLAGFEQFF
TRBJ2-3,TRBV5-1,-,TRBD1,TGCGCCAGCAGCTTTACAGGGGATCCGGTTTTGGATACGCAGTATTTT,CASSFTGDPVLDTQYF
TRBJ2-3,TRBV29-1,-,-,TGCAGCGTTTTCCGGGAGAACGCAGATACGCAGTATTTT,CSVFRENADTQYF
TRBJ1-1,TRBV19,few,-,TGTGCCAGTAAACAATTTATGAACACTGAAGCTTTCTTT,CASKQFMNTEAFF
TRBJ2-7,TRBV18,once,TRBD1,TGTGCCAGCTCCGACAGGGGGCTTTCCTACGAGCAGTACTTC,CASSDRGLSYEQYF
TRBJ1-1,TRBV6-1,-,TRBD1,TGTGCCAGCGCTAACAGGGGAGGTAACACTGAAGCTTTCTTT,CASANRGGNTEAFF
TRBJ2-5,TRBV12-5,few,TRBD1,TGTGCTAGTGTCCTGACAGGGGAACAAGAGACCCAGTACTTC,CASVLTGEQETQYF
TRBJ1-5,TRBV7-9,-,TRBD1,TGTGCCAGCAGCTATTCACAGGGGGCTAATCAGCCCCAGCATTTT,CASSYSQGANQPQHF
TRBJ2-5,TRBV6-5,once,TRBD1,TGTGCCAGCAGTCGGGACAGTCAAGAGACCCAGTACTTC,CASSRDSQETQYF
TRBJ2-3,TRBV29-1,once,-,TGCAGCGTGGCGAACGGGGGCACAGATACGCAGTATTTT,CSVANGGTDTQYF
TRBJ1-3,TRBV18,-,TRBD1,TGTGCCAGCTCACCACGACAGGGAGAGGGGTTCTCTGGAAACACCATATATTTT,CASSPRQGEGFSGNTIYF
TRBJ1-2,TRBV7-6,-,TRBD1,TGTGCCAGCAGCTCGACAGGGTACGATGGCTACACCTTC,CASSSTGYDGYTF
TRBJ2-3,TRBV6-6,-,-,TGTGCCAGCAGTAGTCCGGGAAGCACAGATACGCAGTATTTT,CASSSPGSTDTQYF
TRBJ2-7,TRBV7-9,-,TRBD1,TGTGCCAGCATCCTTTTGACAGGGGAAACCTACGAGCAGTACTTC,CASILLTGETYEQYF
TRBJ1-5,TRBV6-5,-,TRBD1,TGTGCCAGCAGCTTACAGGGGGCTAATCAGCCCCAGCATTTT,CASSLQGANQPQHF
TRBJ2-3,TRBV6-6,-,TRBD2,TGTGCCAGCAGTGGACTAGCGGGGGGGAGCACAGATACGCAGTATTTT,CASSGLAGGSTDTQYF
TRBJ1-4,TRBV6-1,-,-,TGTGCCAGCTCCTTTTCGGCTAATGAAAAACTGTTTTTT,CASSFSANEKLFF
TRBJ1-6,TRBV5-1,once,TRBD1,TGCGCCAGCAGCTTAACAGGGGAGTGGAATTCACCCCTCCACTTT,CASSLTGEWNSPLHF
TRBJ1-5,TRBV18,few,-,TGTGCCAGCTCATCCAACACGTGGCAGCCCCAGCATTTT,CASSSNTWQPQHF
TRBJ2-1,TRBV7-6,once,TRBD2,TGTGCCAGCAGCTTTAGCGGGGGGGCCCCCTATGAGCAGTTCTTC,CASSFSGGAPYEQFF
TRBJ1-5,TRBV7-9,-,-,TGTGCCAGCAGCTTGGCCGGACTTGGGGATCAGCCCCAGCATTTT,CASSLAGLGDQPQHF
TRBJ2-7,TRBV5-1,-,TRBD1,TGCGCCAGCAGCTTAAGACAGGGGGCTCACGAGCAGTACTTC,CASSLRQGAHEQYF
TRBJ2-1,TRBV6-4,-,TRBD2,TGTGCCAGCAGTGACTCGACTAGCGGGAGCAATGAGCAGTTCTTC,CASSDSTSGSNEQFF
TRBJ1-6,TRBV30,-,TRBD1,TGTGCCTGGCACGGGACAGGGAATTCACCCCTCCACTTT,CAWHGTGNSPLHF
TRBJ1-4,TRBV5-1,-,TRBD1,TGCGCCAGCAGCGCCGGGACAGGGGGTGAAAAACTGTTTTTT,CASSAGTGGEKLFF
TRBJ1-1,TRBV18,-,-,TGTGCCAGCTCACCACCTGGACAGCTCACTGAAGCTTTCTTT,CASSPPGQLTEAFF
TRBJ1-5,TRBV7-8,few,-,TGTGCCAGCAGCTTCGGGGGGGGCAGTCAGCCCCAGCATTTT,CASSFGGGSQPQHF
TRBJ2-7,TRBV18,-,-,TGTGCCAGCTCACCCGGAGTTTACGAGCAGCACTTC,CASSPGVYEQHF
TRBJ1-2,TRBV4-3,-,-,TGCGCCAGCAGCCAAGGGACCCCAGGGGACTATGGCTACACCTTC,CASSQGTPGDYGYTF
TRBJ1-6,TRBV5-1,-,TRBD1,TGCGCCAGCAGCGCGGGACAGGGCTCACCCCTCCACTTT,CASSAGQGSPLHF
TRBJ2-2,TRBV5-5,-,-,TGTGCCAGCAGCTCACAGCTTGCGAACACCGGGGAGCTGTTTTTT,CASSSQLANTGELFF
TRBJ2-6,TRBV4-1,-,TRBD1,TGCGCCAGCAGCCAAGATACCCGGCGACAGGGTGGCCACTCTGGGGCCAACGTCCTGACTTTC,CASSQDTRRQGGHSGANVLTF
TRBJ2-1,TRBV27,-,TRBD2,TGTGCCAGCAGCTCCGACCTTAGCGGGGGTTACAATGAGCAGTTCTTC,CASSSDLSGGYNEQFF
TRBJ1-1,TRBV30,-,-,TGTGCCTGGAGTCAACCCCGTGACAGAACACACACTGAAGCTTTCTTT,CAWSQPRDRTHTEAFF
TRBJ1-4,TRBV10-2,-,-,TGCGCCAGCACCCGGGACTTGAGTGGAAGAACTAATGAAAAACTGTTTTTT,CASTRDLSGRTNEKLFF
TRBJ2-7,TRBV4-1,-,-,TGCGCCAGCAGCAGCCCGACGGACAGTTCTCGGCCTTACGAGCAGTACTTC,CASSSPTDSSRPYEQYF
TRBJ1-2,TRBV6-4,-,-,TGTGCCAGCAGTGACTCGGGGCGGAACTATGGCTACACCTTC,CASSDSGRNYGYTF
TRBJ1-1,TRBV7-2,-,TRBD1,TGTGCCAGCAGCTACGACAGGGTAACTGAAGCTTTCTTT,CASSYDRVTEAFF
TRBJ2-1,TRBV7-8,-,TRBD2,TGTGCCAGCAGCTTAGAAGGTAGCGGGGGTTACAATGAGCAGTTCTTC,CASSLEGSGGYNEQFF
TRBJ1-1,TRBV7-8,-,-,TGTGCCAGCAGCTTCGCCGGGACTGGGAAAACTGAAGCTTTCTTT,CASSFAGTGKTEAFF
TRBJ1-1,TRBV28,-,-,TGTGCCAGCAGTTCGGGAGATGGGGACACTGAAGCTTTCTTT,CASSSGDGDTEAFF
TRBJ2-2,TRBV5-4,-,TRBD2,TGTGCCAGCAGCGCTCTAGCGGGAGGAACCGGGGAGCTGTTTTTT,CASSALAGGTGELFF
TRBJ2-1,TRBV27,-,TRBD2,TGTGCCAGCAGTTTGGGCGGGAGAGGCTCCTACAATGAGCAGTTCTTC,CASSLGGRGSYNEQFF
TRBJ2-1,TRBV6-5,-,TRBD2,TGTGCCAGCAGTTATATGGGCGGCGGGAGAGGGGATGAGCAGTTCTTC,CASSYMGGGRGDEQFF
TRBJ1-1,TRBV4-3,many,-,TGCGCCAGCAGCCAAGATGAGTCGGTAGAAGCTTTCTTT,CASSQDESVEAFF
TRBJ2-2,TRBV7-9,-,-,TGTGCCAGCAGCTTAGCAAACCCGGCGAACACCGGGGAGCTGTTTTTT,CASSLANPANTGELFF
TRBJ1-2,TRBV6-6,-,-,TGTGCCACCTCACAGGGTTGGGGCTACACCTTC,CATSQGWGYTF
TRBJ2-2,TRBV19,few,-,TGTGCCAGTCGACAGCCCGAATTGAACACCGGGGAGCTGTTTTTT,CASRQPELNTGELFF
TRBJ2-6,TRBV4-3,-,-,TGCGCCAGCAGCCAAGAGTGGGTGGGGGCCACCTCTGGGGCCAACGTCCTGACTTTC,CASSQEWVGATSGANVLTF
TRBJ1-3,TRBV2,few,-,TGTGCCAGCAGTGAGTCTCCCGGAAACACCATATATTTT,CASSESPGNTIYF
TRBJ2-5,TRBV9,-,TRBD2,TGTGCCAGCAGTCCCGGTCGGGTAGCGGGAGGAGGGGAGACCCAGTACTTC,CASSPGRVAGGGETQYF